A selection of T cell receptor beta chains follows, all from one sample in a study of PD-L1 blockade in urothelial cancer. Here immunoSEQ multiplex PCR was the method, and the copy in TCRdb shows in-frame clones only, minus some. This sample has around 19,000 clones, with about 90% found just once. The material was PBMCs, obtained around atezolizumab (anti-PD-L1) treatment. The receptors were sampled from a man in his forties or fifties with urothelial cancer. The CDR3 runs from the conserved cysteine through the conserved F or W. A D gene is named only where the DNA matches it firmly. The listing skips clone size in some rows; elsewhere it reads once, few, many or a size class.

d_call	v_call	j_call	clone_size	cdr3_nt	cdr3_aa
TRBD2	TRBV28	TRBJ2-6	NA	TGTGCCAGCAGAGTAGCGGGAGGCTGGGCCAACGTCCTGACTTTC	CASRVAGGWANVLTF
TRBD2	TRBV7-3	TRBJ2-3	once	TGTGCCAGCAGCTCTGGACTAGCGGGGTCTAGCACAGATACGCAGTATTTT	CASSSGLAGSSTDTQYF
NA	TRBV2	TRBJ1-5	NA	TGTGCCAGCAGTGAATGGCGGAATAGCAATCAGCCCCAGCATTTT	CASSEWRNSNQPQHF
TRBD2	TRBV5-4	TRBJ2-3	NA	TGTGCCAGCTCTCGAAATGTTCTAGCGGGGGCAGATACGCAGTATTTT	CASSRNVLAGADTQYF
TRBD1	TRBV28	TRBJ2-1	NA	TGTGCCAGCACCGGACAGGGTAACTACAATGAGCAGTTCTTC	CASTGQGNYNEQFF
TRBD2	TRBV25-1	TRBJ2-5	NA	TGTGCCAGCAGTCTAGCTCGGCGGGAGGGGAAAGAGACCCAGTACTTC	CASSLARREGKETQYF
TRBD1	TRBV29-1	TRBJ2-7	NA	TGCAGCGTTTCGGACAGGGGCGAGCAGTACTTC	CSVSDRGEQYF
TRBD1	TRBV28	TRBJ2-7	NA	TGTGCCAGTTTCCGGGACACAGGGGCTAACTACGAGCAGTACTTC	CASFRDTGANYEQYF
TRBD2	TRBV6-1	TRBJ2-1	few	TGTGCCAGCAGTGAAGCTAGCGGGGGACACAATGAGCAGTTCTTC	CASSEASGGHNEQFF
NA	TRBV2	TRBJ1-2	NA	TGTGCCAGCAGTGATTCTAGGCAGCTCTATGGCTACACCTTC	CASSDSRQLYGYTF
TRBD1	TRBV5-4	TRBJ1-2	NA	TGTGCCAGCAGCCGGACAGGGGTTACCGCGGGCTACACCTTC	CASSRTGVTAGYTF
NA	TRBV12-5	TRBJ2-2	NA	TGTGCTAGTGGCCCCGGACAAGCATGGGGGGAGCTGTTTTTT	CASGPGQAWGELFF
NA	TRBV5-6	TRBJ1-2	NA	TGTGCCAGCAGCTTGGTTGGACAGAGCCGGGGCTATGGCTACACCTTC	CASSLVGQSRGYGYTF
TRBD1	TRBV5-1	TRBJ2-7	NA	TGCGCCAGCAGCTCCGATGAGAGGGGGCGCGGGCAGTACTTC	CASSSDERGRGQYF
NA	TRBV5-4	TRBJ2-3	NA	TGTGCCAGCAGGCACAGGGCATCCACAGATACGCAGTATTTT	CASRHRASTDTQYF
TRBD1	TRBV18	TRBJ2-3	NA	TGTGCCAGCTCACCACTAGGACAGGGAACAGATACGCAGTATTTT	CASSPLGQGTDTQYF
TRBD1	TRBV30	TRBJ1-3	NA	TGTGCCTGGAGCGACCCGACAGGGGTGAACACCATATATTTT	CAWSDPTGVNTIYF
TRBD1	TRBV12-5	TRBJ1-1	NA	TGTGCTAGTGGTCCGACAGGGGACACTGAAGCTTTCTTT	CASGPTGDTEAFF
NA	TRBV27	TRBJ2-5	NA	TGTGCCAGCAGAATGTCGGGGAGAGAGACCCAGTACTTC	CASRMSGRETQYF
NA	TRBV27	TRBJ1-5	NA	TGTGCCAGCAGTTTAGGGATTGACAGGCTCGGCAATCAGCCCCAGCATTTT	CASSLGIDRLGNQPQHF
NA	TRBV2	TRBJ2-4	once	TGTGCCAGCAGTGAACTAGTGCTGGACATTCAGTACTTC	CASSELVLDIQYF
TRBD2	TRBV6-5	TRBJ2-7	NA	TGTGCCAGCAGTTACACTAGCGGCACCTACGAGCAGTACTTC	CASSYTSGTYEQYF
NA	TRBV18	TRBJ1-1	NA	TGTGCCAGCTCACCACCTCAGGTTATGAACACTGAAGCTTTCTTT	CASSPPQVMNTEAFF
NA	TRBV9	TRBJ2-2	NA	TGTGCCAGCACCCAGGGAGGCAGTGGCACCGGGGAGCTGTTTTTT	CASTQGGSGTGELFF
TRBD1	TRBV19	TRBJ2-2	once	TGTGCCAGTAGTACGGGCCTAAGGGGGCTTAACACCGGGGAGCTGTTTTTT	CASSTGLRGLNTGELFF